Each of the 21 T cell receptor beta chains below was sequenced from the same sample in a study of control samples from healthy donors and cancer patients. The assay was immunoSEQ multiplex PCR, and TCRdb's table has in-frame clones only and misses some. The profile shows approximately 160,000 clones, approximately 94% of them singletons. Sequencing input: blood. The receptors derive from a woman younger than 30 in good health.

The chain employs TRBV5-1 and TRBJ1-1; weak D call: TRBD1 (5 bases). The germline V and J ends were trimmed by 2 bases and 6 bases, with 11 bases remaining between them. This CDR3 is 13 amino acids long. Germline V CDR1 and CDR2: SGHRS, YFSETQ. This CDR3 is CASSLSGSPEAFF. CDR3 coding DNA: TGCGCCAGCAGCTTATCAGGGAGCCCTGAAGCTTTCTTT.

The CDR3 DNA follows: TGTGCCAGCAGCTTGGGGCAGGTCAACACTGAAGCTTTCTTT. Translated, it gives CASSLGQVNTEAFF. The chain is built from TRBV11-2 and TRBJ1-1; a weak D match, TRBD1 (5 bases). CDR3 length: 14 residues. Trimming stripped 3 bases from V and 2 bases from J, with 10 bases between. CDR1 and CDR2 (germline): SGHAT, FQNNGV.

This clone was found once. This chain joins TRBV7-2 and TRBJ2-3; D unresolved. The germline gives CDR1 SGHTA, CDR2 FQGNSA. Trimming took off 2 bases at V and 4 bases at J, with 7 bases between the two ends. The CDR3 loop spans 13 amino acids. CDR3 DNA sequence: TGTGCCAGCAGCTTAAATCTTCCAGATACGCAGTATTTT. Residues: CASSLNLPDTQYF. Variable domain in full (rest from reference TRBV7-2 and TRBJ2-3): GAGVSQSPSNKVTEKGKDVELRCDPISGHTALYWYRQSLGQGLEFLIYFQGNSAPDKSGLPSDRFSAERTGGSVSTLTIQRTQQEDSAVYLCASSLNLPDTQYFGPGTRLTVL.

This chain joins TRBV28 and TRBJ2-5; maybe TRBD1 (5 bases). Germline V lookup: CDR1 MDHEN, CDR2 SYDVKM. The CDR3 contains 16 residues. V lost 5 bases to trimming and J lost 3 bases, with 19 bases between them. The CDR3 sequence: CASSPRGQSTKETQYF. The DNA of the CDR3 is TGTGCCAGCAGTCCTAGGGGCCAGAGCACAAAAGAGACCCAGTACTTC.

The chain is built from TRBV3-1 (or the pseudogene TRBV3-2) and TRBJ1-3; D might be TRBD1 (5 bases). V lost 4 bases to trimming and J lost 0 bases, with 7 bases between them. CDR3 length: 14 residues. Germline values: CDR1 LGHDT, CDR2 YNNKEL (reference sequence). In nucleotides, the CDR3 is TGTGCCAGCAGCCTAGGGGTCTCTGGAAACACCATATATTTT. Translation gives CASSLGVSGNTIYF.

Here the CDR3 reads CAPSDRDETNFSGNTIYF. The DNA of the CDR3 is TGCGCCCCAAGTGACAGGGATGAAACCAACTTCTCTGGAAACACCATATATTTT. This chain links TRBV23-1 with TRBJ1-3; 7 bases are a match to TRBD1. TRBV23-1 falls under the ORF class, with uncertain function. This CDR3 comprises 18 residues. V gave up 11 bases and J gave up 0 bases; unmatched junction bases: 19.

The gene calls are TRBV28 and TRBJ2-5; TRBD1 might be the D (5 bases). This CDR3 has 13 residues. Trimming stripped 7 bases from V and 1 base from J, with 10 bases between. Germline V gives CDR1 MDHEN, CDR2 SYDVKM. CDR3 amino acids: CASTRQLQETQYF. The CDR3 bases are TGTGCCAGCACCCGACAGCTCCAAGAGACCCAGTACTTC.

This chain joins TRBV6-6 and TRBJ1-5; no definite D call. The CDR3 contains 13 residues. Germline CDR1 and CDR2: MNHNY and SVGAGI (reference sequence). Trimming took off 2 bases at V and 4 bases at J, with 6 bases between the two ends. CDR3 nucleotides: TGTGCCAGCAGTTACAAGGGAAATCAGCCCCAGCATTTT. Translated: CASSYKGNQPQHF.

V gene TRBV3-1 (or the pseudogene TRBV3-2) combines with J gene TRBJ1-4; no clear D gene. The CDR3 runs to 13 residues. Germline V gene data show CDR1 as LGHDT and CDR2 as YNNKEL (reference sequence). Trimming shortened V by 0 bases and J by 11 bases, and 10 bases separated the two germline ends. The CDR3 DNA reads TGTGCCAGCAGCCAAGATAAGGCCCGGAAACTGTTTTTT. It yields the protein CASSQDKARKLFF.

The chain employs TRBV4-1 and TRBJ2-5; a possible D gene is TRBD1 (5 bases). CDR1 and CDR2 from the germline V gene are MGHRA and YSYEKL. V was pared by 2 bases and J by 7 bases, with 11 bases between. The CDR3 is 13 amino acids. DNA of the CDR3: TGCGCCAGCAGCCAACAGGGTACCGGGACCCAGTACTTC. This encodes CASSQQGTGTQYF.

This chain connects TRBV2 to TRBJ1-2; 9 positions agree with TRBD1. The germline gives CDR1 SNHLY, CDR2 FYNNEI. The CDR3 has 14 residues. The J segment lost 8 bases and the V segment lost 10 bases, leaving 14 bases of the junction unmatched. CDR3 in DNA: TGTGCCAAGGAAGTAGACAGGGGGGAGGACGGCTACACCTTC. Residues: CAKEVDRGEDGYTF.

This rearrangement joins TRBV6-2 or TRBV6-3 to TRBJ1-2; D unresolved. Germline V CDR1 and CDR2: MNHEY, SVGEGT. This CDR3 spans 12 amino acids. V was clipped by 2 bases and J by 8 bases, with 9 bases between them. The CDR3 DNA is TGTGCCAGCAGTTACCCCACATACGGCTACACCTTC. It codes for CASSYPTYGYTF.

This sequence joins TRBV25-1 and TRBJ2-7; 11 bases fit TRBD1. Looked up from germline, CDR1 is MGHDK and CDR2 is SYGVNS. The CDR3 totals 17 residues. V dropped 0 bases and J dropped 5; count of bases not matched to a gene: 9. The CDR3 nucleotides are TGTGCCAGCAGTGAATATGAGGGACAGGGGGTCGGGGACGAGCAGTACTTC. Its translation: CASSEYEGQGVGDEQYF.

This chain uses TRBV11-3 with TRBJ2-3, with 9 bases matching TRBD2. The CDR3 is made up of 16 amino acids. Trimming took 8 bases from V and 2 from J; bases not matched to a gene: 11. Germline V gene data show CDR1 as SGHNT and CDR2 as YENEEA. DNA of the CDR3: TGTGCCAGCCGTTACAGCAAGCGGGGGGTCACAGATACGCAGTATTTT. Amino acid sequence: CASRYSKRGVTDTQYF.

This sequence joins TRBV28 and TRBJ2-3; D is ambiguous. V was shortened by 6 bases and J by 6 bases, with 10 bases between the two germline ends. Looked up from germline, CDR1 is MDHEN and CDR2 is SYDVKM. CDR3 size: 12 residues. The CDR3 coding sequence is TGTGCCAGCAGCCGAGCGCCGGATACGCAGTATTTT. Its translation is CASSRAPDTQYF.

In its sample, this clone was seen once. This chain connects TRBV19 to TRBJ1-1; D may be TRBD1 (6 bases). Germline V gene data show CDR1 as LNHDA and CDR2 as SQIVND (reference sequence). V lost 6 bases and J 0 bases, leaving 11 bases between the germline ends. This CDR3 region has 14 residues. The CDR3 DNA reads TGTGCCAGTAGCGTACGACAGGTGAACACTGAAGCTTTCTTT. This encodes CASSVRQVNTEAFF.

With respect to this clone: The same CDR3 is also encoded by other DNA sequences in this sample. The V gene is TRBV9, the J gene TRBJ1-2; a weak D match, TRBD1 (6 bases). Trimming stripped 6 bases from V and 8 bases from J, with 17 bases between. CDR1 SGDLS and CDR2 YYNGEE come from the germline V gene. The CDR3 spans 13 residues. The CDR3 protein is CASTTAGVGGYTF. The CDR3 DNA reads TGTGCCAGCACGACAGCAGGGGTGGGGGGCTACACCTTC.

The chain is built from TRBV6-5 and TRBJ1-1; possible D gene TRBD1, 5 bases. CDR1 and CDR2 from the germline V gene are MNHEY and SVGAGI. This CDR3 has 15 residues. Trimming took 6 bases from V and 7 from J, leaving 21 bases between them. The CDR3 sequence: CASSPGGGGGIEAFF. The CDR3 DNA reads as TGTGCCAGCAGCCCGGGGGGGGGAGGAGGAATTGAAGCTTTCTTT.

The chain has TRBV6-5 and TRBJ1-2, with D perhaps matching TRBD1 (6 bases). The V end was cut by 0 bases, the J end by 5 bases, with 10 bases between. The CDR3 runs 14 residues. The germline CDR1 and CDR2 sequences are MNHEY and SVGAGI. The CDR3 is CASSYSTGQYGYTF. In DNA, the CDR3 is TGTGCCAGCAGTTACTCCACAGGGCAGTATGGCTACACCTTC.

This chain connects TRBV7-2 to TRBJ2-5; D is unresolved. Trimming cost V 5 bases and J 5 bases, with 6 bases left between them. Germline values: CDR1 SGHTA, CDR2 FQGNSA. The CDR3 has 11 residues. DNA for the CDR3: TGTGCCAGCAGCCCCTACGAGACCCAGTACTTC. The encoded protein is CASSPYETQYF. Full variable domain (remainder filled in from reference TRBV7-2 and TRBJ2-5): GAGVSQSPSNKVTEKGKDVELRCDPISGHTALYWYRQSLGQGLEFLIYFQGNSAPDKSGLPSDRFSAERTGGSVSTLTIQRTQQEDSAVYLCASSPYETQYFGPGTRLLVL.

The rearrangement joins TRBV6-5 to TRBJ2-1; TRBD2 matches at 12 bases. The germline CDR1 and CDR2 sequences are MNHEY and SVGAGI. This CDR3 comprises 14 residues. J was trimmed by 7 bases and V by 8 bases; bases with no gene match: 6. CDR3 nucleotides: TGTGCCAGCCTACTAGCGGGAGGATGGAATGAGCAGTTCTTC. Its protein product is CASLLAGGWNEQFF.